What follows are 20 T cell receptor beta chains derived from one specimen sequenced in a study of T cell repertoires in cytomegalovirus infection. TCRdb re-analysed the reads in MiXCR, keeping a single row per CDR3 protein. Among 800,000 to 950,000 distinct CDR3 sequences listed, approximately 30% were seen once. Their antigen targets remain unknown. The sequences come from cultured CD8+ T cells from PBMCs, collected from culture after CMV antigen stimulation. The receptors come from a human donor in good health (CMV status not recorded). Some clones in this sample may be carry-over from other donors' samples.

The rearrangement uses TRBV7-4 and TRBJ1-4; weak D call: TRBD1 (5 bases). The V end lost 2 bases, the J end lost 4 bases, and 8 bases lay between the germline ends. This CDR3 spans 14 amino acids. CDR1 and CDR2 from the germline V gene are SGHVT and SQSDAQ. CDR3 DNA sequence: TGTGCCAGCAGCTTAAGGGACGGTAATGAAAAACTGTTTTTT. Translating gives CASSLRDGNEKLFF.

With regard to this clonotype: One end of the junction varies from germline; a read error may be responsible. The J gene is TRBJ1-1, the V gene TRBV7-9; D may be TRBD1 (6 bases). CDR3 size: 14 residues. Germline lookup yields CDR1 SEHNR and CDR2 FQNEAQ (reference sequence). The CDR3 nucleotides are TGTGCCAACAGCCAGGGACACCCGAACACTGAAGCTTTCTTT. Encoded protein: CANSQGHPNTEAFF.

The chain couples TRBV11-2 to TRBJ2-7; 8 positions agree with TRBD1. Germline CDR1 reads SGHAT; CDR2 reads FQNNGV. This CDR3 contains 14 residues. The CDR3 DNA follows: TGTGTCAGCAGCTCCACAGGGGGACCCTACGAGCAGTACGTC. It translates to CVSSSTGGPYEQYV.

In its sample, this clonotype was seen a few times. This chain connects TRBV7-9 to TRBJ2-5; D tentatively reads TRBD1 or TRBD2 (5 bases each). The CDR3 is 16 amino acids. Between the trimmed V and J ends, which lost 6 bases and 1 base, there was a span of 18 bases. The germline gives CDR1 SEHNR, CDR2 FQNEAQ (reference sequence). CDR3 sequence: CASSHIFPGPQETQYF. Written as DNA, the CDR3 is TGTGCCAGCAGTCACATCTTCCCGGGGCCCCAAGAGACCCAGTACTTC.

The rearrangement joins TRBV2 to TRBJ2-7, with unresolved D. Germline V gene data show CDR1 as SNHLY and CDR2 as FYNNEI. V was cut by 3 bases and J by 4 bases, with 16 bases left in between. The CDR3 has 15 residues. The CDR3 is CASSDWAAAAYEQYF. The CDR3 nucleotides read TGTGCCAGCAGTGACTGGGCGGCCGCGGCATACGAGCAGTACTTC.

The V call is TRBV10-1, the J call TRBJ2-3; TRBD2 agrees at 7 bases. Germline V lookup: CDR1 WNHNN, CDR2 SYGVQD (reference sequence). V lost 3 bases and J lost 2; bases outside the gene matches: 2. The length of the CDR3 is 14 residues. The CDR3 sequence is CASSDLAVTDTQYF. DNA for the CDR3: TGCGCCAGCAGTGACCTAGCGGTCACAGATACGCAGTATTTT.

This clonotype has more than one count but fewer than ten. The CDR3 reads CSVAWVMGQGNTEAFF. The CDR3 DNA follows: TGCAGCGTTGCATGGGTCATGGGACAGGGAAACACTGAAGCTTTCTTT. The chain joins TRBV29-1 to TRBJ1-1; 9 bases agree with TRBD1. The J segment lost 2 bases and the V segment lost 4 bases, leaving 11 bases of the junction unmatched. CDR1 and CDR2 (germline): SQVTM, ANQGSEA. The length of the CDR3 is 16 residues. Complete variable domain (other parts from reference TRBV29-1 and TRBJ1-1): SAVISQKPSRDICQRGTSLTIQCQVDSQVTMMFWYRQQPGQSLTLIATANQGSEATYESGFVIDKFPISRPNLTFSTLTVSNMSPEDSSIYLCSVAWVMGQGNTEAFFGQGTRLTVV.

This clonotype was seen more than once but under ten times. This chain joins TRBV4-1 and TRBJ2-3, with D perhaps TRBD1 or TRBD2 (5 bases each). This CDR3 contains 17 residues. Between the trimmed V and J ends, which lost 4 bases and 3 bases, there was a span of 20 bases. Germline-derived CDR1 and CDR2 are MGHRA and YSYEKL. The CDR3 region has the DNA TGCGCCAGCAGCCCGCTCTCGAGAGGGGATGGGACAGATACGCAGTATTTT. This codes for CASSPLSRGDGTDTQYF.

The chain combines TRBV7-9 with TRBJ1-2; D is ambiguous. The germline V and J ends were trimmed by 8 bases and 3 bases, with 7 bases remaining between them. Germline V gene lookup returns CDR1 SEHNR and CDR2 FQNEAQ (reference sequence). The CDR3 is made up of 11 amino acids. CDR3: CASEEDYGYTF. The CDR3 DNA reads TGTGCCAGCGAGGAGGACTATGGCTACACCTTC.

The chain has TRBV29-1 and TRBJ2-2; no reliable D call. The CDR3 totals 12 residues. Trimming took 4 bases from V and 4 from J, leaving 7 bases between them. Germline CDR1 reads SQVTM; CDR2 reads ANQGSEA. CDR3 nucleotides: TGCAGCGTTGTAAGCCCCACCGGGGAGCTGTTTTTT. Protein sequence: CSVVSPTGELFF.

This chain links TRBV7-9 with TRBJ1-2; D is possibly TRBD1 (5 bases). This CDR3 comprises 18 residues. Trimming removed 3 bases at V and 3 bases at J, with 23 bases between. Germline CDR1 SEHNR, CDR2 FQNEAQ (reference sequence). CDR3 sequence: CASSFPLGQGRLDYGYTF. The CDR3, as DNA: TGTGCCAGCAGCTTCCCCCTAGGGCAGGGTCGATTGGACTATGGCTACACCTTC. Together with reference TRBV7-9 and TRBJ1-2, the CDR3 gives the full variable domain: DTGVSQNPRHKITKRGQNVTFRCDPISEHNRLYWYRQTLGQGPEFLTYFQNEAQLEKSRLLSDRFSAERPKGSFSTLEIQRTEQGDSAMYLCASSFPLGQGRLDYGYTFGSGTRLTVV.

The V call is TRBV19, the J call TRBJ1-1, with D uncertain. Trimming stripped 2 bases from V and 3 bases from J, with 16 bases between. This CDR3 contains 16 residues. Per germline, CDR1 LNHDA and CDR2 SQIVND (reference sequence). CDR3 protein: CASSISSGGSDTEAFF. As DNA, the CDR3 is TGTGCCAGTAGTATAAGCTCAGGAGGGTCTGACACTGAAGCTTTCTTT.

This clonotype was counted at least ten times. The genes are TRBV7-6 and TRBJ2-1; 11 nucleotides agree with TRBD1. The V gene's germline CDR1 is SGHVS and CDR2 FNYEAQ. The CDR3 runs 16 residues. V shed 1 base and J 6 bases; nucleotides not matched to a gene: 5. The CDR3 spells CASSLGPGTGGNEQFF. The DNA for the CDR3 is TGTGCCAGCAGCTTAGGTCCCGGGACAGGGGGCAATGAGCAGTTCTTC.

The V gene is TRBV13, the J gene TRBJ1-1, with a tentative D call TRBD1 (5 bases). Germline V gives CDR1 PRHDT, CDR2 FYEKMQ (reference sequence). The length of the CDR3 is 18 residues. V was shortened by 5 bases and J by 3 bases, with 25 bases between the two germline ends. The CDR3 reads CASSETRQRGTPDTEAFF. Written as DNA, the CDR3 is TGTGCCAGCAGCGAGACCCGACAGCGGGGCACCCCGGACACTGAAGCTTTCTTT. The whole variable domain, filled in from reference TRBV13 and TRBJ1-1, reads AAGVIQSPRHLIKEKRETATLKCYPIPRHDTVYWYQQGPGQDPQFLISFYEKMQSDKGSIPDRFSAQQFSDYHSELNMSSLELGDSALYFCASSETRQRGTPDTEAFFGQGTRLTVV.

In the case of this clonotype: Relative to the germline gene, one junction end is altered; a read error may explain this. This sequence joins TRBV4-1 and TRBJ2-7; D is undetermined. The V gene's germline CDR1 is MGHRA and CDR2 YSYEKL. This CDR3 has 12 residues. The CDR3 nucleotides read TGCGCTAGCAGCCAAGATTACGGCGAGCAGTACTTC. Residues: CASSQDYGEQYF.

In its sample, this clonotype was seen many times. The chain employs TRBV7-6 and TRBJ2-3; 8 nucleotides line up with TRBD2. The length of the CDR3 is 17 residues. Germline trimming cut 0 bases from V and 5 bases from J; bases unmatched to any gene: 10. Germline V lookup: CDR1 SGHVS, CDR2 FNYEAQ. Written as DNA, the CDR3 is TGTGCCAGCAGCTTAGCAGCCGGGACTAGTAGTGGAGATACGCAGTATTTT. Its translation is CASSLAAGTSSGDTQYF.

The J gene is TRBJ2-7, the V gene TRBV29-1; TRBD1 matches at 9 bases. J gave up 4 bases and V 6 bases, and 7 bases lay outside the gene matches. CDR1 and CDR2 (germline): SQVTM, ANQGSEA. The CDR3 contains 13 residues. The CDR3: CSVTDRGSYEQYF. DNA of the CDR3: TGCAGCGTCACGGACAGGGGATCTTACGAGCAGTACTTC.

This clonotype has a handful of counts. The chain employs TRBV6-6 and TRBJ2-1; tentatively, D is TRBD1 or TRBD2 (6 bases each). Between the trimmed V and J ends, which lost 2 bases and 1 base, there was a span of 18 bases. The CDR3 loop spans 18 amino acids. The germline CDR1 and CDR2 sequences are MNHNY and SVGAGI (reference sequence). CDR3 residues: CASSYLEPGAGSYNEQFF. CDR3 DNA: TGTGCCAGCAGTTACCTGGAACCGGGGGCCGGGTCCTACAATGAGCAGTTCTTC.

V is TRBV4-1 and J is TRBJ1-1, with TRBD1 as a possible D gene (5 bases). This CDR3 contains 16 residues. Germline CDR1 is MGHRA and CDR2 is YSYEKL. V was shortened by 4 bases and J by 0 bases, with 15 bases between the two germline ends. DNA for the CDR3: TGCGCCAGCAGCCCCCCGCCAGGGAGAATGAACACTGAAGCTTTCTTT. As protein: CASSPPPGRMNTEAFF.

V gene TRBV19 combines with J gene TRBJ1-2, with a tentative D call TRBD1 (6 bases). V lost 5 bases to trimming and J lost 4 bases, with 20 bases between them. Germline V gene data show CDR1 as LNHDA and CDR2 as SQIVND (reference sequence). This CDR3 has 16 residues. CDR3 sequence (DNA): TGTGCCAGTAGTGCCGATTGGCAGGGGCTTTTCTATGGCTACACCTTC. It specifies CASSADWQGLFYGYTF.